The present entry profiles one T cell receptor (beta chain) with its context. This CDR3 contains 14 residues. Trimming took off 3 bases at V and 5 bases at J, with 13 bases between the two ends. Germline V CDR1 and CDR2: MNHEY, SMNVEV (reference sequence). Only in-frame clones appear in the TCRdb table, and some are missing; sequencing was by immunoSEQ multiplex PCR. The data show roughly 60,000 clones, roughly 94% seen once. The sample belongs to a study of cytomegalovirus exposure and HLA in healthy donors. The receptor's source is a woman under 30 in good health and CMV-seropositive. The chain carries TRBV27 and TRBJ1-2; perhaps TRBD1 as D (6 bases). What was sequenced was PBMCs. CDR3 sequence (DNA): TGTGCCAGCAGTTTTCAGGGGAAGAAGTATGGCTACACCTTC. Translation gives CASSFQGKKYGYTF.